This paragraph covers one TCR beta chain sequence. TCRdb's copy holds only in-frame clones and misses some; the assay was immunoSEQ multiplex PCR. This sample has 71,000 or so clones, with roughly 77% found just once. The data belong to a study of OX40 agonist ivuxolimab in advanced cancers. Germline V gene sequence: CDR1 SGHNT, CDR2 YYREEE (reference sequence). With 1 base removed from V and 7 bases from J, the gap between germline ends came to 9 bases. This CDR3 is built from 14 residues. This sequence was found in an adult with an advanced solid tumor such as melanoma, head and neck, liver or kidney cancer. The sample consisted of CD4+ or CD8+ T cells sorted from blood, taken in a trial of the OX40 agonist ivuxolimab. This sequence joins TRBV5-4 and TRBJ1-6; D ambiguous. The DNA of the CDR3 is TGTGCCAGCAGCTTGAGGTCCGAAAATTCACCCCTCCACTTT. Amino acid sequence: CASSLRSENSPLHF.